The following is a T cell receptor (beta chain) sequence with its context. This record comes from a study of blood T cell repertoires in COVID-19. V was clipped by 0 bases and J by 12 bases, with 20 bases between them. This CDR3 comprises 16 residues. CDR1 is SGHVS, CDR2 FNYEAQ, per germline. Some clones are missing from TCRdb's copy, which holds only in-frame ones; the method was immunoSEQ multiplex PCR. This repertoire shows approximately 250,000 clones, approximately 88% found once; its top ten account for roughly 1.2%. This chain uses TRBV7-6 with TRBJ1-4, with D perhaps matching TRBD1 (5 bases). The TCR sequence derives from a woman aged 40-49 years with acute COVID-19. The sequencing sample was made of PBMCs or T cells enriched from blood (not recorded which). This chain's CDR3 is CASSLAPPGGSMELFF. The CDR3 bases are TGTGCCAGCAGCTTAGCCCCCCCCGGGGGGTCGATGGAACTGTTTTTT.